Below, 3 T cell receptor beta chains from the same sample are listed, as sequenced in a study of T cells after yellow fever vaccination. Using its own MiXCR run on the 5' RACE reads, TCRdb lists one record per CDR3 protein. This table holds about 50,000 distinct CDR3 sequences, about 6.6% found once. The sequencing here drew on CD8+ T cells sorted from PBMCs, taken on the day of the first yellow fever vaccination. The source is a man younger than 35 who received the YFV17D yellow fever vaccine.

This chain connects TRBV12-3 or TRBV12-4 to TRBJ2-4; D might be TRBD2 (5 bases). V was pared by 11 bases and J by 1 base, with 24 bases between. CDR3 size: 17 residues. The CDR3 coding sequence is TGTGCCTTCAGTTTAGTTGGCTCCGGGGTCGCCAAAAACATTCAGTACTTC. It encodes CAFSLVGSGVAKNIQYF.

V and J are TRBV3-1 and TRBJ1-5; TRBD1 matches 7 bases. Germline V lookup: CDR1 LGHDT, CDR2 YNNKEL (reference sequence). V gave up 8 bases and J gave up 1 base; unmatched junction bases: 8. This CDR3 has 15 amino acids. CDR3 nucleotide sequence: TGTGCCAGCTGCCTCGACAGGGCGAGCAATCAGCCCCAGCATTTT. Translation gives CASCLDRASNQPQHF.

V and J are TRBV5-5 and TRBJ1-2; maybe TRBD1 (6 bases). V was trimmed by 4 bases and J by 5 bases, leaving 18 bases between them. Per germline, CDR1 SGHKS and CDR2 YYEKEE (reference sequence). The CDR3 totals 15 residues. The CDR3 DNA reads as TGTGCCAGCAGCCTCGGACCGGGACACCTTTATGGCTACACCTTC. It yields the protein CASSLGPGHLYGYTF.